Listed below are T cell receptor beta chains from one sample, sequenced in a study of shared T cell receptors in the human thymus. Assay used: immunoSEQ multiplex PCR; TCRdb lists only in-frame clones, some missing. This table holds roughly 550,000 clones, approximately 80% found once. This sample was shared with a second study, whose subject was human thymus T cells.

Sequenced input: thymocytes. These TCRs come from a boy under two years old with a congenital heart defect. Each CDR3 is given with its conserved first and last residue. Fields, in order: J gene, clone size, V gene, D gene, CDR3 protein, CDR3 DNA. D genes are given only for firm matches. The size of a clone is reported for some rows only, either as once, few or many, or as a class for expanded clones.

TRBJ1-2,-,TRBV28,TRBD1,CASTQLIGGQGEDYGYTF,TGTGCCAGCACTCAGCTTATAGGGGGGCAGGGGGAGGACTATGGCTACACCTTC
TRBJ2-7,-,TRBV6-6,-,CASSYSSGTYEQYF,TGTGCCAGCAGTTACTCTTCCGGTACCTACGAGCAGTACTTC
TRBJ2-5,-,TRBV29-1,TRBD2,CSVGLAGDQETQYF,TGCAGCGTTGGACTAGCGGGTGACCAAGAGACCCAGTACTTC
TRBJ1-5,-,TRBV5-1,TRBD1,CASSLAGQPCQPQHF,TGCGCCAGCAGCTTGGCGGGACAGCCATGTCAGCCCCAGCATTTT
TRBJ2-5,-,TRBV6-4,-,CASGSQYF,TGTGCCAGCGGGAGCCAGTACTTC
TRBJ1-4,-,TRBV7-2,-,CASSLAAPGFVIGEKLFF,TGTGCCAGCAGCTTAGCGGCCCCCGGGTTTGTAATAGGTGAAAAACTGTTTTTT
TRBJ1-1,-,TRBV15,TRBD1,CATSRARTGEPITRFTEAFF,TGTGCCACCAGCAGAGCTAGGACAGGGGAACCCATTACGAGGTTCACTGAAGCTTTCTTT
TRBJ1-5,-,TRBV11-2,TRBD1,CASSSTGTGNQPQHF,TGTGCCAGCAGCTCCACCGGGACAGGCAATCAGCCCCAGCATTTT
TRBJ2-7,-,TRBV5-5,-,CASSLDREYWYEQYF,TGTGCCAGCAGCTTGGACAGGGAGTATTGGTACGAGCAGTACTTC
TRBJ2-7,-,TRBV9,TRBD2,CASSNFSGRREQYF,TGTGCCAGCAGCAACTTCAGCGGGAGGCGCGAGCAGTACTTC
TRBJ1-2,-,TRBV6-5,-,CASSYSGQIYGYTF,TGTGCCAGCAGTTACTCGGGGCAGATCTATGGCTATACCTTC
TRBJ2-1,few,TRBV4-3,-,CASSQGAKQGEQFF,TGCGCCAGCAGCCAAGGGGCCAAACAGGGAGAGCAGTTCTTC
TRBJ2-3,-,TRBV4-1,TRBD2,CASSQWPAGGITDTQYF,TGCGCCAGCAGCCAATGGCCAGCGGGAGGGATCACAGATACGCAGTATTTT